Shown below are 9 T cell receptor beta chains from a single sample sequenced in a study of cytomegalovirus exposure and HLA in healthy donors. The PCR ran on 60 Vbeta and 13 Jbeta primers. Profiling relied on immunoSEQ multiplex PCR, and the TCRdb table lists in-frame clones only, not all of them. The data show under 200,000 clones, with 75% to 85% seen just once and about 6% held by the top ten. Sequencing was done on a sample of PBMCs. The source is a man over 45 in good health and CMV-seropositive.

J is TRBJ1-1 and V is TRBV11-1; TRBD1 is a possible D gene (5 bases). Germline lookup yields CDR1 SGHAT and CDR2 FQDESV (reference sequence). V was trimmed by 2 bases and J by 4 bases, leaving 11 bases between them. CDR3 length equals 14 residues. CDR3 nucleotides: TGTGCCAGCAGCTTACAAAGGACATCCACTGAAGCTTTCTTT. Amino acids: CASSLQRTSTEAFF. Based on the CDR3 plus reference TRBV11-1 and TRBJ1-1, the full variable domain is EAEVAQSPRYKITEKSQAVAFWCDPISGHATLYWYRQILGQGPELLVQFQDESVVDDSQLPKDRFSAERLKGVDSTLKIQPAELGDSAMYLCASSLQRTSTEAFFGQGTRLTVV.

The V call is TRBV19, the J call TRBJ2-1; D unresolved. Germline lookup yields CDR1 LNHDA and CDR2 SQIVND (reference sequence). V lost 1 base to trimming and J lost 7 bases, with 8 bases between them. This CDR3 is built from 13 residues. The CDR3 is CASSIGPRNEQFF. In nucleotides, the CDR3 is TGTGCCAGTAGTATAGGCCCCAGAAATGAGCAGTTCTTC.

This clone is labeled as medium-sized. The J gene is TRBJ2-3, the V gene TRBV14; D possibly corresponds to TRBD2 (6 bases). The germline CDR1 and CDR2 sequences are SGHDN and FVKESK. Trimming left V 2 bases short and J 6 bases short, with 15 bases between. CDR3 length equals 15 residues. The CDR3 spells CASSQRQGGLDTQYF. In DNA form, the CDR3 reads TGTGCCAGCAGCCAAAGGCAGGGAGGTTTGGATACGCAGTATTTT. The variable domain in full, with the rest retrieved from reference TRBV14 and TRBJ2-3, is EAGVTQFPSHSVIEKGQTVTLRCDPISGHDNLYWYRRVMGKEIKFLLHFVKESKQDESGMPNNRFLAERTGGTYSTLKVQPAELEDSGVYFCASSQRQGGLDTQYFGPGTRLTVL.

V usage is TRBV15 and J usage is TRBJ1-4; the D gene is possibly TRBD1 (6 bases). V gave up 5 bases and J gave up 8 bases, with 12 bases separating them. The germline gives CDR1 LNHNV, CDR2 YYDKDF (reference sequence). The CDR3 covers 13 residues. The CDR3 loop reads CATSQPGTEKLFF. The CDR3 region has the DNA TGTGCCACCAGCCAACCGGGGACAGAAAAACTGTTTTTT.

The genes are TRBV6-6 and TRBJ2-3; D perhaps matches TRBD2 (5 bases). V lost 6 bases to trimming and J lost 0 bases, with 13 bases between them. The CDR3 contains 15 residues. The germline V gene has CDR1 MNHNY and CDR2 SVGAGI (reference sequence). Here the CDR3 DNA reads TGTGCCAGCAGCCCGAGGTTAGCGAGCACAGATACGCAGTATTTT. This codes for CASSPRLASTDTQYF.

The chain recombines TRBV10-2 with TRBJ2-7, with 8 nucleotides matching TRBD2. The CDR3 covers 12 residues. CDR1 is WSHSY and CDR2 is SAAADI in the germline V gene. The J segment lost 3 bases and the V segment lost 8 bases, leaving 3 bases of the junction unmatched. The CDR3 DNA reads as TGCGCCAGCGGACTAGCAGGCTACGAGCAGTACGTC. It codes for CASGLAGYEQYV.

The chain has TRBV21-1 and TRBJ1-1; the table's D call of TRBD1 was not tested on the DNA. TRBV21-1 is a documented pseudogene. This CDR3 is 18 amino acids long. The CDR3 nucleotides read TGTGCCAGCAGCAAAAAAAAGGGGCGGCAGGGGGCCGGGACTGAAGCTTTCTTT. This sequence encodes CASSKKKGRQGAGTEAFF.

The rearrangement joins TRBV6-5 to TRBJ2-1; unclear D gene. CDR1 is MNHEY and CDR2 is SVGAGI in the germline V gene. The CDR3 has 11 amino acids. Trimming took 3 bases from V and 8 from J, leaving 5 bases between them. CDR3 amino acids: CASSYTDEQFF. Written as DNA, the CDR3 is TGTGCCAGCAGTTATACAGATGAGCAGTTCTTC.

This clone appeared a single time. This sequence joins TRBV18 and TRBJ2-7; 8 nucleotides match TRBD1. The germline gives CDR1 KGHSH, CDR2 LQKENI. This CDR3 has 18 amino acids. V shed 4 bases, J shed 0 bases, and the junction held 14 bases outside the gene matches. This chain's CDR3 is CASSLRAPGQGSSYEQYV. The CDR3 DNA sequence: TGTGCCAGCTCACTTCGCGCACCCGGACAGGGAAGCTCCTACGAGCAGTACGTC.